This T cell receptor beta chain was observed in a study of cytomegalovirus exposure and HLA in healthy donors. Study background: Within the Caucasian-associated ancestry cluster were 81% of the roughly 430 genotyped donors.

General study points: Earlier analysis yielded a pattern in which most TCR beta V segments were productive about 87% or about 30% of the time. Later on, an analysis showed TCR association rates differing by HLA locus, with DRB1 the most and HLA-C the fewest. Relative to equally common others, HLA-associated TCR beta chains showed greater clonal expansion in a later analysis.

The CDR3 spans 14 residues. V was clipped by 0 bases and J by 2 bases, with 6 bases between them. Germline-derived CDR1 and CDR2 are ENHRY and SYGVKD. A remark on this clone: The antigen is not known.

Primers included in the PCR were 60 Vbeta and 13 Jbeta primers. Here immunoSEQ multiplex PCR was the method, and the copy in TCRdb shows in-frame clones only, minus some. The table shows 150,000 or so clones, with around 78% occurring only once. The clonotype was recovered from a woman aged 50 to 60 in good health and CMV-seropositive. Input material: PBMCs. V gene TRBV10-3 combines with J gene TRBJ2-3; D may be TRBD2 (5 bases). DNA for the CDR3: TGTGCCATCAGTGAGTCGAGGGACACAGATACGCAGTATTTT. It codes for CAISESRDTDTQYF.